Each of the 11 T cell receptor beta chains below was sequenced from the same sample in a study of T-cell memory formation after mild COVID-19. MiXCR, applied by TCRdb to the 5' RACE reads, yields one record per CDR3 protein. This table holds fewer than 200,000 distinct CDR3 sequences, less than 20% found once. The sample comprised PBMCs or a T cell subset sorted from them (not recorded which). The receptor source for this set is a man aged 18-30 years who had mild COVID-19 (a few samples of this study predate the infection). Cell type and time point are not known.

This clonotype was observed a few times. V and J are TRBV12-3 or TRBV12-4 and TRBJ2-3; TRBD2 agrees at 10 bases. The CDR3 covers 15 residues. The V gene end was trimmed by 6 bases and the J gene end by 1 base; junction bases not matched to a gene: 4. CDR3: CASRIAGGGTDTQYF. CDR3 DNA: TGTGCCAGCAGGATAGCGGGGGGCGGCACAGATACGCAGTATTTT.

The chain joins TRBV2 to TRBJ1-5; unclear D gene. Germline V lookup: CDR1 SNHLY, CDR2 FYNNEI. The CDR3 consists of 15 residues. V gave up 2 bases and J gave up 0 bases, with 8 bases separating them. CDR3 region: CASSERAYSNQPQHF. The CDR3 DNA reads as TGTGCCAGCAGTGAACGGGCCTATAGCAATCAGCCCCAGCATTTT.

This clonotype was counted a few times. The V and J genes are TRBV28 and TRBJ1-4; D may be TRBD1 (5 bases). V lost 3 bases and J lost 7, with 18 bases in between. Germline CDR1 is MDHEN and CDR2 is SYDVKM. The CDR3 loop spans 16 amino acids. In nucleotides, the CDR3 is TGTGCCAGCAGTTTTACCGGGGCCAGCTGGGGTGAAAAACTGTTTTTT. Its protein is CASSFTGASWGEKLFF.

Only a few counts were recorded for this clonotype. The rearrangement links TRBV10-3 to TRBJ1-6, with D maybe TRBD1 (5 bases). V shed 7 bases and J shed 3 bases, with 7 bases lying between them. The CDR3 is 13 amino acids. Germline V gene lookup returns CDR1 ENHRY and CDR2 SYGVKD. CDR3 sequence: CAITGDYNSPLHF. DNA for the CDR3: TGTGCCATCACGGGGGACTATAATTCACCCCTCCACTTT.

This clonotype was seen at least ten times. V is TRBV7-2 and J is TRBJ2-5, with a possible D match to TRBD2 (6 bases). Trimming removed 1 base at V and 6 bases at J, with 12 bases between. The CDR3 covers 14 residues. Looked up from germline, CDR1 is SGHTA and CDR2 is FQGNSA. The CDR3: CASSLGLAMQTQYF. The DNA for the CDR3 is TGTGCCAGCAGCTTAGGCCTAGCGATGCAGACCCAGTACTTC. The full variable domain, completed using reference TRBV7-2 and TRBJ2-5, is GAGVSQSPSNKVTEKGKDVELRCDPISGHTALYWYRQSLGQGLEFLIYFQGNSAPDKSGLPSDRFSAERTGGSVSTLTIQRTQQEDSAVYLCASSLGLAMQTQYFGPGTRLLVL.

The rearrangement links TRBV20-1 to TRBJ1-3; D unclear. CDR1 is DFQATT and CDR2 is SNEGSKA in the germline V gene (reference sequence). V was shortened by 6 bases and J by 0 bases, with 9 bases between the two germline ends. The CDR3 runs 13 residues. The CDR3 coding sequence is TGCAGTGCATCAACGTACTCTGGAAACACCATATATTTT. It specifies CSASTYSGNTIYF.

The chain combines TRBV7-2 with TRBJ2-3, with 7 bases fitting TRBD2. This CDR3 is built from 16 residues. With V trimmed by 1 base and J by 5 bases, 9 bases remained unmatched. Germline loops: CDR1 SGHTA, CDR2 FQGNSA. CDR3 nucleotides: TGTGCCAGCAGCTTAGGGGAGGGGACGCACGTAGATACGCAGTATTTT. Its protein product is CASSLGEGTHVDTQYF.

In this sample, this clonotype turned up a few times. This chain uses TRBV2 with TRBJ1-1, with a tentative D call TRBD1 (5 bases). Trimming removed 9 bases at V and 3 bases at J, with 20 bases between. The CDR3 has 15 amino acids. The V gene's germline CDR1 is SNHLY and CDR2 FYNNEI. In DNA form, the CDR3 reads TGTGCCAGTATGTCTCCCCTGGGAGGGGACACTGAAGCTTTCTTT. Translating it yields CASMSPLGGDTEAFF. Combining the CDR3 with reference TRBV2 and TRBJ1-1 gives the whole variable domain EPEVTQTPSHQVTQMGQEVILRCVPISNHLYFYWYRQILGQKVEFLVSFYNNEISEKSEIFDDQFSVERPDGSNFTLKIRSTKLEDSAMYFCASMSPLGGDTEAFFGQGTRLTVV.

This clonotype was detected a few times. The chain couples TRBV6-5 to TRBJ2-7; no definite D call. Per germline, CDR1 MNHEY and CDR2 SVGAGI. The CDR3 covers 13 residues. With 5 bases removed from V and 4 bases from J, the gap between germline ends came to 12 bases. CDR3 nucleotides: TGTGCCAGCAGTGACGTGGGAATATACGAGCAGTACTTC. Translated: CASSDVGIYEQYF.

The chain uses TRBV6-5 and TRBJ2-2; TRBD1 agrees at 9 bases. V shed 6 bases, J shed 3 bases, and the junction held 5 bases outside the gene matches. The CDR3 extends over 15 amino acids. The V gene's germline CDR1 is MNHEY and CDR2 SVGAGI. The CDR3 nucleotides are TGTGCCAGCAGCTCACACAGGGGGCACACCGGGGAGCTGTTTTTT. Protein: CASSSHRGHTGELFF.

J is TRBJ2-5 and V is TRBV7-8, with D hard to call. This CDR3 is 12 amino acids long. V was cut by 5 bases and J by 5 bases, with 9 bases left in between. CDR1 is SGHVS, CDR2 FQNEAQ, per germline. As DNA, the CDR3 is TGTGCCAGCAGCCATAACTGGGAGACCCAGTACTTC. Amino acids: CASSHNWETQYF.